These 27 T cell receptor beta chains came from one sample sequenced in a study of T-cell reconstitution after alpha-beta-depleted transplantation in children (dated by TCRdb to about 2016). In light of the paper, this sample's treatment or condition label describes: allogeneic hematopoietic cell transplantation with graft depleted of TCRalphabeta T cells and CD19 B cells. Libraries were prepared through PCR. Sequencing relied on an Illumina HiSeq 2500. Molecular barcoding was employed in the preparation of TCR libraries, with unique molecular identifiers being used to normalize TCRbeta repertoire quantification. TCRdb itself trimmed the public reads at Q25 with fastp, ran MiXCR and retained productive beta chains. CDR3 protein duplicates are merged, each entry listing the most common genes and DNA. Across this sample there are about 980,000 distinct CDR3 sequences, with roughly 29% seen only once. The ten largest clones capture under 30% of the sample.

The sample here was PBMCs, mostly from graft donor cells, taken 360 days after TCRalphabeta/CD19-depleted stem cell transplant. These receptor sequences come from a boy in the first two years of life who had a stem cell transplant for SCID, so the T cells may come from the graft donor.

This clonotype occurred a few times. The V and J genes are TRBV4-3 and TRBJ2-7, with a tentative D call TRBD1 (5 bases). V lost 1 base and J lost 0, with 16 bases in between. The CDR3 contains 17 residues. Germline CDR1 is LGHNA and CDR2 is YSLEER. The CDR3 DNA reads as TGCGCCAGCAGCCAAGGGGTCCACAGGCAACGCTCCTACGAGCAGTACTTC. This encodes CASSQGVHRQRSYEQYF.

The chain employs TRBV5-1 and TRBJ2-1; 7 nucleotides align to TRBD1. Germline assignment: CDR1 SGHRS and CDR2 YFSETQ. Trimming at V came to 6 bases and at J to 10 bases, leaving 4 bases not matched to a gene. The CDR3 has 11 amino acids. The CDR3 reads CASTMTGEQFF. In DNA, the CDR3 is TGCGCCAGCACCATGACAGGGGAGCAGTTCTTC. Full variable domain (missing parts from reference TRBV5-1 and TRBJ2-1): KAGVTQTPRYLIKTRGQQVTLSCSPISGHRSVSWYQQTPGQGLQFLFEYFSETQRNKGNFPGRFSGRQFSNSRSEMNVSTLELGDSALYLCASTMTGEQFFGPGTRLTVL.

This clonotype showed up just a few times. CDR3 bases: TGTGCCAGCAGTCCCCGACAGGGGCGAGGCTCTGAAGCTTTCTTT. Protein product: CASSPRQGRGSEAFF. V and J are TRBV2 and TRBJ1-1; 8 bases are a match to TRBD1. CDR1 and CDR2 from the germline V gene are SNHLY and FYNNEI. The CDR3 is 15 residues long. V dropped 5 bases and J dropped 6; count of bases not matched to a gene: 11.

The chain carries TRBV27 and TRBJ2-1; a possible D gene is TRBD1 (6 bases). Germline V lookup: CDR1 MNHEY, CDR2 SMNVEV (reference sequence). Between the trimmed V and J ends, which lost 5 bases and 6 bases, there was a span of 11 bases. CDR3 length: 13 amino acids. The CDR3 nucleotides are TGTGCCAGCAGTGTCCAGGGGACCAATGAGCAGTTCTTC. It is translated as CASSVQGTNEQFF.

The genes are TRBV20-1 and TRBJ2-5; D remains ambiguous. The CDR3 has 12 amino acids. V was trimmed by 3 bases and J by 1 base, leaving 6 bases between them. The V gene's germline CDR1 is DFQATT and CDR2 SNEGSKA (reference sequence). The CDR3 here is CSASATQETQYF. Written as DNA, the CDR3 is TGCAGTGCTAGCGCAACCCAAGAGACCCAGTACTTC.

This clonotype was seen a few times. The chain is built from TRBV2 and TRBJ2-3; D is possibly TRBD2 (7 bases). The germline V gene has CDR1 SNHLY and CDR2 FYNNEI. V lost 8 bases and J lost 2, with 17 bases in between. The CDR3 contains 15 residues. DNA for the CDR3: TGTGCCAGCCAGGACCCGGGGGGCTCCACAGATACGCAGTATTTT. Its translation: CASQDPGGSTDTQYF.

This chain connects TRBV15 to TRBJ1-6; D perhaps matches TRBD1 (5 bases). Germline assignment: CDR1 LNHNV and CDR2 YYDKDF (reference sequence). CDR3 length: 14 residues. V lost 3 bases to trimming and J lost 10 bases, with 13 bases between them. CDR3 amino acids: CATSRDDRVSPLHF. The CDR3 region has the DNA TGTGCCACCAGCAGGGACGACAGAGTGTCACCCCTCCACTTT. The full variable domain, in which reference TRBV15 and TRBJ1-6 provide the parts outside the CDR3, is DAMVIQNPRYQVTQFGKPVTLSCSQTLNHNVMYWYQQKSSQAPKLLFHYYDKDFNNEADTPDNFQSRRPNTSFCFLDIRSPGLGDTAMYLCATSRDDRVSPLHFGNGTRLTVT.

The rearrangement links TRBV4-1 to TRBJ1-3; a weak D match, TRBD1 (5 bases). Trimming shortened V by 6 bases and J by 4 bases, and 16 bases separated the two germline ends. In germline, CDR1 is MGHRA, CDR2 YSYEKL. The CDR3 covers 15 residues. The CDR3 DNA sequence: TGCGCCAGCAGGCAGGGAGTCGCCCTCGGAAACACCATATATTTT. As protein: CASRQGVALGNTIYF.

This clonotype was counted a few times. V usage is TRBV25-1 and J usage is TRBJ2-7, with 7 bases lining up with TRBD1. The V segment lost 8 bases and the J segment 3 bases; nucleotides outside the gene matches: 7. CDR1 and CDR2 from the germline V gene are MGHDK and SYGVNS. CDR3 length: 13 amino acids. CDR3 region: CASGPGQVYEQYF. CDR3 nucleotides: TGTGCCAGCGGTCCCGGACAGGTCTACGAGCAGTACTTC.

The rearrangement links TRBV4-3 to TRBJ2-4; 7 bases map to TRBD1. J gave up 0 bases and V 0 bases, and 14 bases lay outside the gene matches. Per germline, CDR1 LGHNA and CDR2 YSLEER. The CDR3 totals 20 residues. CDR3 in amino acids: CASSQELDRAPALAKNIQYF. The CDR3 nucleotides read TGCGCCAGCAGCCAAGAATTAGACAGGGCTCCCGCGCTAGCCAAAAACATTCAGTACTTC.

This chain links TRBV7-2 with TRBJ2-3; 7 bases match TRBD1. The CDR3 loop spans 16 amino acids. The junction had 10 bases not matched to a gene; V was cut back by 5 bases and J by 2 bases. Germline loops: CDR1 SGHTA, CDR2 FQGNSA. The CDR3 coding sequence is TGTGCCAGCAGCGCACAGGGGACCCCTAACACAGATACGCAGTATTTT. Translated: CASSAQGTPNTDTQYF.

This clonotype turned up a few times. The chain is built from TRBV7-3 and TRBJ2-6; D uncertain. CDR1 and CDR2 (germline): SGHTA, FQGTGA. The CDR3 loop spans 12 amino acids. V dropped 8 bases and J dropped 4 bases, with 6 bases sitting between them. This chain's CDR3 is CASGQGANVLTF. DNA of the CDR3: TGTGCCAGCGGGCAAGGGGCCAACGTCCTGACTTTC.

The sample holds a few counts of this clonotype. The rearrangement joins TRBV10-3 to TRBJ2-2, with D maybe TRBD1 (6 bases). Germline V lookup: CDR1 ENHRY, CDR2 SYGVKD. Trimming shortened V by 6 bases and J by 6 bases, and 8 bases separated the two germline ends. CDR3 length equals 12 residues. CDR3 in DNA: TGTGCCATCAGGCAGGGGTCCGGGGAGCTGTTTTTT. Translated: CAIRQGSGELFF.

This clonotype was observed a few times. This rearrangement joins TRBV2 to TRBJ2-1; 12 bases are a match to TRBD2. This CDR3 spans 15 amino acids. Trimming at V came to 5 bases and at J to 7 bases, leaving 6 bases not matched to a gene. Germline CDR1 is SNHLY and CDR2 is FYNNEI. The chain's CDR3 is CASSRRTSGVNEQFF. CDR3 DNA sequence: TGTGCCAGCAGTCGCCGGACTAGCGGGGTAAATGAGCAGTTCTTC.

The V call is TRBV4-3, the J call TRBJ1-1; D is ambiguous. The germline V and J ends were trimmed by 0 bases and 0 bases, with 8 bases remaining between them. Germline CDR1 LGHNA, CDR2 YSLEER. The length of the CDR3 is 15 residues. The CDR3 DNA follows: TGCGCCAGCAGCCAAGAGGCCGGGCTGAACACTGAAGCTTTCTTT. Translated: CASSQEAGLNTEAFF.

The chain joins TRBV6-5 to TRBJ2-3, with D maybe TRBD2 (6 bases). The germline V gene encodes CDR1 MNHEY and CDR2 SVGAGI. Trimming took off 2 bases at V and 1 base at J, with 13 bases between the two ends. This CDR3 region has 16 residues. The CDR3 loop reads CASSYGLTGGTDTQYF. Here the CDR3 DNA reads TGTGCCAGCAGTTACGGCCTGACGGGGGGCACAGATACGCAGTATTTT.

This clonotype has more than one count but fewer than ten. V is TRBV7-8 and J is TRBJ2-5, with D unresolved. Germline V gene lookup returns CDR1 SGHVS and CDR2 FQNEAQ. The V end was cut by 0 bases, the J end by 7 bases, with 15 bases between. The CDR3 spans 15 residues. CDR3 in amino acids: CASSLAARTVGTQYF. CDR3 in DNA: TGTGCCAGCAGCTTAGCGGCCAGGACGGTGGGGACCCAGTACTTC.

V usage is TRBV7-3 and J usage is TRBJ2-3; TRBD2 aligns across 7 bases. The CDR3 sequence is 15 residues long. The germline gives CDR1 SGHTA, CDR2 FQGTGA. The junction had 5 bases not matched to a gene; V was cut back by 3 bases and J by 2 bases. The CDR3 here is CASSFFGGTTDTQYF. The CDR3 nucleotides read TGTGCCAGCAGCTTCTTCGGGGGGACCACAGATACGCAGTATTTT.

This clonotype was seen more than once but under ten times. This rearrangement joins TRBV4-3 to TRBJ2-2; D call uncertain. Germline V lookup: CDR1 LGHNA, CDR2 YSLEER. Trimming left V 0 bases short and J 0 bases short, with 11 bases between. The CDR3 sequence is 17 residues long. The CDR3 DNA sequence: TGCGCCAGCAGCCAAGATCGAGGTACAGCGAACACCGGGGAGCTGTTTTTT. Encoded protein: CASSQDRGTANTGELFF.

The V and J genes are TRBV4-3 and TRBJ1-1; no reliable D call. Trimming removed 0 bases at V and 6 bases at J, with 11 bases between. This CDR3 contains 14 residues. Germline-derived CDR1 and CDR2 are LGHNA and YSLEER. In DNA form, the CDR3 reads TGCGCCAGCAGCCAAGATCACCTCCTTTCTGAAGCTTTCTTT. The encoded protein is CASSQDHLLSEAFF.

This clonotype was counted many times. The CDR3 loop is CAIRAHGTLSYEQYF. As DNA, the CDR3 is TGTGCCATCAGAGCCCACGGGACCCTCTCCTACGAGCAGTACTTC. The rearrangement uses TRBV10-3 and TRBJ2-7, with D possibly being TRBD1 or TRBD2 (5 bases each). Germline CDR1 reads ENHRY; CDR2 reads SYGVKD. The CDR3 is 15 amino acids. Trimming left V 6 bases short and J 0 bases short, with 15 bases between.

The CDR3, as DNA: TGTGCCAGCACCAAAGGAGGCCCGAAGACATATGAGCAGTTCTTC. Its protein is CASTKGGPKTYEQFF. This chain uses TRBV6-1 with TRBJ2-1; possible D gene TRBD2, 5 bases. The CDR3 totals 15 residues. Between the trimmed V and J ends, which lost 7 bases and 8 bases, there was a span of 21 bases. Germline-derived CDR1 and CDR2 are MNHNS and SASEGT.

This clonotype was counted only a few times. The gene calls are TRBV5-5 and TRBJ2-1; the D is unclear. Trimming pared 3 bases from V and 5 bases from J, leaving 12 bases between. The CDR3 is 14 amino acids. Germline lookup yields CDR1 SGHKS and CDR2 YYEKEE (reference sequence). The CDR3 bases are TGTGCCAGCAGCTCCAAGGGTCAAAACAATGAGCAGTTCTTC. Its translation: CASSSKGQNNEQFF.

V is TRBV7-2 and J is TRBJ2-3, with TRBD1 as a possible D gene (6 bases). Deletions cut 1 base from V and 2 bases from J, with 13 bases between. The CDR3 is 16 residues long. CDR1 is SGHTA and CDR2 is FQGNSA in the germline V gene. CDR3 loop: CASSLVGTPNTDTQYF. The CDR3 DNA sequence: TGTGCCAGCAGCTTAGTGGGGACACCTAACACAGATACGCAGTATTTT.

The chain is built from TRBV12-3 or TRBV12-4 and TRBJ1-5, with a weak D call TRBD1 (6 bases). This CDR3 region has 16 residues. The ends were cut back, 3 bases at V and 4 bases at J, with 16 bases in the middle. The chain's CDR3 is CASSFGQGLGNQPQHF. The CDR3 DNA follows: TGTGCCAGCAGTTTTGGGCAGGGGCTTGGGAATCAGCCCCAGCATTTT.

This clonotype was counted a few times. This chain connects TRBV24-1 to TRBJ1-1, with no clear D. Germline values: CDR1 KGHDR, CDR2 SFDVKD. The CDR3 runs to 10 residues. Trimming removed 5 bases from V and 6 bases from J, with 3 bases in between. This CDR3 is CATSGAEAFF. As DNA, the CDR3 is TGTGCCACCAGTGGGGCTGAAGCTTTCTTT.

The J gene is TRBJ2-1, the V gene TRBV12-3 or TRBV12-4; D remains ambiguous. Trimming took 6 bases from V and 14 from J, leaving 14 bases between them. The CDR3 is 11 residues long. The CDR3 DNA reads as TGTGCCAGCAGGCAGCTAGGGTTGGAGTTCTTC. It yields the protein CASRQLGLEFF.